Listed here are 2 T cell receptor beta chains from one sample, sequenced in a study of T cell responses to AZD1222 COVID-19 vaccine. TCRdb's table, derived via immunoSEQ multiplex PCR, lists solely in-frame clones and lacks some. This sample has 40,000 to 50,000 clones, with over 80% found just once. The material sequenced was peripheral blood, taken 28 days after the second AZD1222 dose. These receptors originate from an adult who received the AZD1222 COVID-19 vaccine.

A single count supports this clone. V gene TRBV29-1 combines with J gene TRBJ1-3; D possibly corresponds to TRBD1 (6 bases). V dropped 5 bases and J dropped 4 bases, with 9 bases sitting between them. The germline gives CDR1 SQVTM, CDR2 ANQGSEA. The CDR3 extends over 12 amino acids. CDR3 in amino acids: CSVFGQGNTIYF. The CDR3 bases are TGCAGCGTTTTCGGACAGGGAAACACCATATATTTT.

The chain carries TRBV27 and TRBJ1-2, with D tentatively TRBD1 (5 bases). CDR1 is MNHEY, CDR2 SMNVEV, per germline (reference sequence). The V end was cut by 6 bases, the J end by 8 bases, with 16 bases between. The CDR3 spans 13 residues. CDR3: CASSSGFKGGYTF. The CDR3 DNA reads as TGTGCCAGCAGCTCCGGGTTCAAGGGGGGCTACACCTTC.